This T cell receptor (beta chain) was obtained from a study of T cells in Graves' hyperthyroidism and ophthalmopathy. Study-wide points: Peripheral blood also featured most of the thyroid clonotypes expanded above 0.001. Ophthalmopathy and stable hyperthyroidism were told apart by a 13 V-J model.

This clonotype has at least ten counts. No antigen is known for it. The study left out patients who had uncontrolled infection, other autoimmune disease, pregnancy or lactation. It was 10 ml of fresh peripheral blood that supplied the PBMCs. It was RNA transcripts that yielded the amplified TCR beta CDR3 regions. The HTBI set primed first-round TCR CDR3 RT-PCR. Each CDR3 protein gets one entry after TCRdb re-called the multiplex PCR reads with MiXCR. The profile shows around 490,000 distinct CDR3 sequences, nearly 20% of them singletons. This TCR derives from a man in his forties or fifties with Graves' ophthalmopathy. Material for sequencing was blood.

CDR3 sequence (DNA): TGTGCCATCAGTGTTGACAAAGGACAAGAGACCCAGTACTTC. Protein sequence: CAISVDKGQETQYF. This chain links TRBV10-3 with TRBJ2-5; the D is unclear. Germline V gene lookup returns CDR1 ENHRY and CDR2 SYGVKD. This CDR3 is built from 14 residues. Trimming removed 4 bases at V and 2 bases at J, with 11 bases between.